The present T cell receptor beta chain was sequenced within a study of metastatic and nonmetastatic thyroid tumors. Overall study findings and caveats: Benign nodules reportedly had significantly lower TCR beta diversity than malignant thyroid tumors in blood and tumor.

This CDR3 region has 12 residues. Germline CDR1 and CDR2: SGHRS and YFSETQ. V was shortened by 5 bases and J by 5 bases, with 10 bases between the two germline ends. All patients were treatment-naive before thyroid surgery. This clone was detected many times. Antigen specificity is unknown. In the study's own analysis: Construction of a distant-metastasis classifier for papillary thyroid cancer relied on CDR3 differences across clinicopathological groups. TCRdb reassembled clones from the PCR reads with MiXCR. The V and J calls follow TCRdb's processing rather than the paper's. In the table there are 55,000 to 75,000 clones, 18% of which are singletons.

This TCR derives from a female donor with papillary thyroid cancer or a benign thyroid nodule (not recorded which). Some clones in this sample may be carry-over from other donors' samples. Sequenced: blood. The chain has TRBV5-1 and TRBJ1-1, with TRBD1 as a possible D gene (5 bases). CDR3 protein: CASRQGGTEAFF. The CDR3 DNA reads TGCGCCAGCAGGCAGGGAGGGACTGAAGCTTTCTTT.